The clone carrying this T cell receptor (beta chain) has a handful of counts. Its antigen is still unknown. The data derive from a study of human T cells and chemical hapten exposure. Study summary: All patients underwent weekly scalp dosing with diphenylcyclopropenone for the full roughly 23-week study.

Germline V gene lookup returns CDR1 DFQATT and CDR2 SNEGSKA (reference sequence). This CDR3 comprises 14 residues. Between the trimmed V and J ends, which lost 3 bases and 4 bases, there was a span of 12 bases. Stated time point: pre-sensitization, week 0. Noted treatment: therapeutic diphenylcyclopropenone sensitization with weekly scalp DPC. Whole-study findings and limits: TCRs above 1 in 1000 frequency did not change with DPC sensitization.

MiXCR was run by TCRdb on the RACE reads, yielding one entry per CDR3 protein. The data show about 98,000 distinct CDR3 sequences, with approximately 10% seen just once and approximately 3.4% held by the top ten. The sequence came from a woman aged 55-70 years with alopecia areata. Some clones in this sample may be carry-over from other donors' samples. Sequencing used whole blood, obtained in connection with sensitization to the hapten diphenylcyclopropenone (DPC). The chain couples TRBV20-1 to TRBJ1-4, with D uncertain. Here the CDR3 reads CSARDGLFNEKLFF. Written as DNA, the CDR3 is TGCAGTGCTAGGGACGGACTTTTTAATGAAAAACTGTTTTTT.